This passage covers 27 T cell receptor beta chains from one sample sequenced in a study of blood T cell repertoires in COVID-19. Using immunoSEQ multiplex PCR, the repertoire was profiled, and TCRdb retains in-frame clones only, with some absent. The sample yields some 140,000 clones, roughly 76% seen once. The source material was peripheral blood. The receptors shown here come from a man aged 80 or over with acute or convalescent COVID-19.

This clone was counted ten times or more. The genes are TRBV11-2 and TRBJ2-7, with TRBD1 matching 11 bases. Germline V gene lookup returns CDR1 SGHAT and CDR2 FQNNGV. With 4 bases clipped from V and 2 bases from J, the junction kept 1 base outside the gene matches. The CDR3 runs to 14 residues. This CDR3 reads CASSWTGGTYEQYF. The CDR3 DNA follows: TGTGCCAGCAGCTGGACAGGGGGCACCTACGAGCAGTACTTC.

V usage is TRBV28 and J usage is TRBJ1-5, with unresolved D. V lost 3 bases to trimming and J lost 6 bases, with 9 bases between them. CDR1 MDHEN and CDR2 SYDVKM come from the germline V gene. The CDR3 length is 13 residues. CDR3 DNA: TGTGCCAGCAGTTTCGGGGTCGGTCAGCCCCAGCATTTT. Amino acid sequence: CASSFGVGQPQHF.

The chain links TRBV7-2 to TRBJ2-3; the D gene is possibly TRBD1 (5 bases). This CDR3 contains 14 residues. Germline V lookup: CDR1 SGHTA, CDR2 FQGNSA. The V and J ends lost 7 bases and 2 bases respectively, with 13 bases between them. The CDR3 DNA reads as TGTGCCAGCACCCGTAGGGGTCTCACAGATACGCAGTATTTT. Its translation is CASTRRGLTDTQYF.

The gene calls are TRBV18 and TRBJ2-7, with D maybe TRBD1 (5 bases). The CDR3 is 13 amino acids. The germline V and J ends were trimmed by 6 bases and 6 bases, with 15 bases remaining between them. Germline loops: CDR1 KGHSH, CDR2 LQKENI. The CDR3 sequence: CASSAGQDGEQYF. The DNA of the CDR3 is TGTGCCAGCTCGGCAGGGCAGGACGGCGAGCAGTACTTC.

At least ten counts were recorded for this clone. The J gene is TRBJ1-1, the V gene TRBV27; D is undetermined. The V gene's germline CDR1 is MNHEY and CDR2 SMNVEV (reference sequence). V lost 5 bases, J lost 5 bases, and 15 bases lay in between. The CDR3 is 14 residues long. CDR3 loop: CASSPLDGRTEAFF. The CDR3 region has the DNA TGTGCCAGCAGTCCCCTAGATGGCCGGACTGAAGCTTTCTTT.

This chain uses TRBV7-3 with TRBJ2-1; 11 bases are a match to TRBD2. CDR1 SGHTA and CDR2 FQGTGA come from the germline V gene. With V trimmed by 9 bases and J by 7 bases, 8 bases remained unmatched. The CDR3 loop spans 14 amino acids. The CDR3 sequence is CASSASGGRNEQFF. CDR3 in DNA: TGTGCCAGTTCGGCTAGCGGGGGGAGGAATGAGCAGTTCTTC. The variable domain in full, with the rest retrieved from reference TRBV7-3 and TRBJ2-1, is GAGVSQTPSNKVTEKGKYVELRCDPISGHTALYWYRQSLGQGPEFLIYFQGTGAADDSGLPNDRFFAVRPEGSVSTLKIQRTERGDSAVYLCASSASGGRNEQFFGPGTRLTVL.

The rearrangement links TRBV2 to TRBJ2-2, with D hard to call. Germline loops: CDR1 SNHLY, CDR2 FYNNEI. The CDR3 extends over 14 amino acids. The ends were cut back, 7 bases at V and 6 bases at J, with 15 bases in the middle. The CDR3 sequence is CASTSISGSGELFF. In DNA, the CDR3 is TGTGCCAGCACCTCGATTTCGGGTTCCGGGGAGCTGTTTTTT.

The chain joins TRBV11-1 to TRBJ1-5, with TRBD1 matching 9 bases. The CDR3 has 12 residues. The J segment lost 2 bases and the V segment lost 11 bases, leaving 1 base of the junction unmatched. The germline V gene encodes CDR1 SGHAT and CDR2 FQDESV (reference sequence). Here the CDR3 DNA reads TGTGCCTGGGACAGGGGCAATCAGCCCCAGCATTTT. The encoded protein is CAWDRGNQPQHF.

The chain couples TRBV28 to TRBJ1-4; maybe TRBD1 (6 bases). The CDR3 is made up of 16 amino acids. Trimming cost V 5 bases and J 3 bases, with 16 bases left between them. Germline V gives CDR1 MDHEN, CDR2 SYDVKM. CDR3 sequence (DNA): TGTGCCAGCAGTCCACATCGGGGGGCCGCTAATGAAAAACTGTTTTTT. It translates to CASSPHRGAANEKLFF.

The chain couples TRBV5-6 to TRBJ1-2, with TRBD1 identical over 7 bases. Unmatched junction bases numbered 7, after V lost 4 bases and J lost 4 bases. The CDR3 is 14 residues long. Germline assignment: CDR1 SGHDT and CDR2 YYEEEE. CDR3 bases: TGTGCCAGCAGCACGGGACAGATCTTCTATGGCTACACCTTC. Translated, it gives CASSTGQIFYGYTF.

This chain connects TRBV30 to TRBJ1-4, with 8 bases aligning to TRBD1. The germline CDR1 and CDR2 sequences are GTSNPN and SVGIG (reference sequence). This CDR3 comprises 12 residues. V shed 3 bases and J 7 bases; nucleotides not matched to a gene: 1. The CDR3 protein is CAWSGQGEKLFF. The CDR3 DNA is TGTGCCTGGAGCGGACAGGGTGAAAAACTGTTTTTT.

In its sample, this clone was seen once. The V call is TRBV24-1, the J call TRBJ1-1; 7 bases align to TRBD1. The V and J ends lost 4 bases and 2 bases, in that order; junction bases with no gene match: 3. The V gene's germline CDR1 is KGHDR and CDR2 SFDVKD. This CDR3 comprises 14 residues. The CDR3 loop is CATSEGTANTEAFF. DNA of the CDR3: TGTGCCACCAGTGAAGGGACAGCCAACACTGAAGCTTTCTTT.

The rearrangement uses TRBV28 and TRBJ1-3; D is undetermined. In germline, CDR1 is MDHEN, CDR2 SYDVKM. V was cut by 9 bases and J by 0 bases, with 9 bases left in between. This CDR3 is built from 13 residues. The CDR3 reads CASVSSSGNTIYF. The CDR3 DNA is TGTGCCAGTGTATCGAGCTCTGGAAACACCATATATTTT.

V is TRBV6-5 and J is TRBJ1-5; D possibly corresponds to TRBD1 (6 bases). Germline assignment: CDR1 MNHEY and CDR2 SVGAGI. The V and J ends lost 6 bases and 10 bases respectively, with 16 bases between them. The CDR3 spans 13 residues. CDR3 region: CASRGQTVIPQHF. DNA of the CDR3: TGTGCCAGCAGAGGACAGACTGTGATTCCCCAGCATTTT.

V usage is TRBV7-3 and J usage is TRBJ1-2; D is uncertain. V lost 1 base and J 8 bases, leaving 8 bases between the germline ends. The germline gives CDR1 SGHTA, CDR2 FQGTGA. The CDR3 is made up of 12 amino acids. Here the CDR3 reads CASSLSGEGYTF. The CDR3, as DNA: TGTGCCAGCAGCTTAAGTGGAGAAGGCTACACCTTC.

In this sample, this clone turned up a few times. The CDR3 DNA follows: TGTGCCAGCAGTGGGCAGGTGAACACTGAAGCTTTCTTT. Its translation is CASSGQVNTEAFF. The chain has TRBV2 and TRBJ1-1; D unclear. V lost 4 bases and J 0 bases, leaving 6 bases between the germline ends. Germline V gene lookup returns CDR1 SNHLY and CDR2 FYNNEI. The CDR3 covers 13 residues.

This clone was counted a few times. J is TRBJ1-1 and V is TRBV7-9; perhaps TRBD1 as D (5 bases). V was cut by 4 bases and J by 4 bases, with 10 bases left in between. The CDR3 extends over 13 amino acids. Germline V gene lookup returns CDR1 SEHNR and CDR2 FQNEAQ (reference sequence). CDR3 loop: CASSSHQGTEAFF. The CDR3 DNA is TGTGCCAGCAGCTCACACCAGGGCACTGAAGCTTTCTTT. Using reference TRBV7-9 and TRBJ1-1 for the parts outside the CDR3, the full variable domain is DTGVSQNPRHKITKRGQNVTFRCDPISEHNRLYWYRQTLGQGPEFLTYFQNEAQLEKSRLLSDRFSAERPKGSFSTLEIQRTEQGDSAMYLCASSSHQGTEAFFGQGTRLTVV.

This clone showed up just a few times. The chain uses TRBV11-2 and TRBJ1-5; TRBD1 matches at 7 bases. From germline, CDR1 is SGHAT and CDR2 FQNNGV. This CDR3 contains 13 residues. V gave up 4 bases and J gave up 7 bases; unmatched junction bases: 4. The CDR3 region has the DNA TGTGCCAGCAGCTCGCACAGGGGACAGCCCCAGCATTTT. It specifies CASSSHRGQPQHF.

This clone was detected only a few times. This chain joins TRBV6-2 or TRBV6-3 and TRBJ1-6; 11 nucleotides line up with TRBD1. This CDR3 is built from 15 residues. J gave up 10 bases and V 2 bases, and 4 bases lay outside the gene matches. Germline CDR1 reads MNHEY; CDR2 reads SVGEGT. DNA for the CDR3: TGTGCCAGCAGTTACCGGACAGGGGGCAGGTCACCCCTCCACTTT. Translation gives CASSYRTGGRSPLHF.

The CDR3 loop reads CASSLGYRGGEQYF. The DNA for the CDR3 is TGTGCCAGCAGCCTAGGGTACAGGGGAGGCGAGCAGTACTTC. V and J are TRBV7-8 and TRBJ2-7, with TRBD1 as a possible D gene (7 bases). This CDR3 region has 14 residues. Between the trimmed V and J ends, which lost 5 bases and 6 bases, there was a span of 17 bases. Looked up from germline, CDR1 is SGHVS and CDR2 is FQNEAQ. The complete variable domain, with remaining parts taken from reference TRBV7-8 and TRBJ2-7, reads GAGVSQSPRYKVAKRGQDVALRCDPISGHVSLFWYQQALGQGPEFLTYFQNEAQLDKSGLPSDRFFAERPEGSVSTLKIQRTQQEDSAVYLCASSLGYRGGEQYFGPGTRLTVT.

The chain combines TRBV5-1 with TRBJ2-2, with 13 positions matching TRBD2. The CDR3 is made up of 16 amino acids. Per the germline V gene, CDR1 is SGHRS and CDR2 is YFSETQ. Losses at the gene ends were 0 bases for V and 4 bases for J; bases not matched to a gene: 0. As DNA, the CDR3 is TGCGCCAGCAGCTTGGGACTAGCGGGGGGCACCGGGGAGCTGTTTTTT. It translates to CASSLGLAGGTGELFF.

This clone was seen once. The chain uses TRBV30 and TRBJ2-6; TRBD1 agrees at 9 bases. Germline CDR1 is GTSNPN and CDR2 is SVGIG (reference sequence). Trimming at V came to 4 bases and at J to 2 bases, leaving 6 bases not matched to a gene. The CDR3 runs to 16 residues. Written as DNA, the CDR3 is TGTGCCTGGACCCGGGACAGGGTTCCTGGGGCCAACGTCCTGACTTTC. As protein: CAWTRDRVPGANVLTF.

This clone was observed a single time. The chain joins TRBV27 to TRBJ2-1, with TRBD2 identical over 13 bases. J lost 6 bases, V lost 3 bases, and 2 bases had no gene match. The CDR3 totals 15 residues. CDR1 is MNHEY and CDR2 is SMNVEV in the germline V gene (reference sequence). The CDR3 region is CASSFRLAGGNEQFF. In nucleotides, the CDR3 is TGTGCCAGCAGTTTCAGACTAGCGGGGGGCAATGAGCAGTTCTTC.

This clone has only one observation. This chain connects TRBV24-1 to TRBJ1-2, with D possibly TRBD1 on 5 matching bases. This CDR3 comprises 13 residues. V was clipped by 4 bases and J by 0 bases, with 5 bases between them. Germline CDR1 is KGHDR and CDR2 is SFDVKD. The CDR3 DNA is TGTGCCACCAGTGAAGGGGCTAACTATGGCTACACCTTC. It translates to CATSEGANYGYTF.

This clone turned up a few times. The chain recombines TRBV5-1 with TRBJ2-7; 7 bases fit TRBD1. V shed 3 bases, J shed 0 bases, and the junction held 9 bases outside the gene matches. Germline loops: CDR1 SGHRS, CDR2 YFSETQ. CDR3 size: 16 residues. CDR3 in amino acids: CASSYSGTVSSYEQYF. DNA for the CDR3: TGCGCCAGCAGCTACTCCGGGACAGTCAGCTCCTACGAGCAGTACTTC. The full variable domain, its missing parts supplied by reference TRBV5-1 and TRBJ2-7, is KAGVTQTPRYLIKTRGQQVTLSCSPISGHRSVSWYQQTPGQGLQFLFEYFSETQRNKGNFPGRFSGRQFSNSRSEMNVSTLELGDSALYLCASSYSGTVSSYEQYFGPGTRLTVT.

V is TRBV18 and J is TRBJ2-6; TRBD1 matches at 11 bases. Trimming cost V 3 bases and J 2 bases; bases outside gene matches: 3. This CDR3 spans 17 amino acids. The V gene's germline CDR1 is KGHSH and CDR2 LQKENI. The CDR3: CASSPPGQGAGANVLTF. The DNA for the CDR3 is TGTGCCAGCTCACCCCCGGGACAGGGGGCTGGGGCCAACGTCCTGACTTTC.

The chain carries TRBV2 and TRBJ1-2, with D uncertain. V was cut by 7 bases and J by 6 bases, with 12 bases left in between. The length of the CDR3 is 12 residues. Germline V gives CDR1 SNHLY, CDR2 FYNNEI. DNA for the CDR3: TGTGCCAGCAAGGTGACATGGAATGGCTACACCTTC. Translation gives CASKVTWNGYTF.